This TCR beta chain was sequenced for a study of blood T cell repertoires in COVID-19. The table came from immunoSEQ multiplex PCR; TCRdb's copy has only in-frame clones and leaves some out. Of around 140,000 clones listed, 70% to 90% are singletons. The CDR3 runs to 16 residues. V was clipped by 1 base and J by 4 bases, with 17 bases between them. Germline CDR1 is SGHRS and CDR2 is YFSETQ. The chain recombines TRBV5-1 with TRBJ1-1; possible D gene TRBD1, 6 bases. The clonotype was recovered from a woman aged 55-75 years with acute or convalescent COVID-19. Source material: peripheral blood. DNA of the CDR3: TGCGCCAGCAGCTTGACCAGGGGAAGGCTGGGCACTGAAGCTTTCTTT. This sequence encodes CASSLTRGRLGTEAFF.